A selection of T cell receptor beta chains follows, all from one sample in a study of blood T cell repertoires in COVID-19. The protocol was immunoSEQ multiplex PCR, while the TCRdb copy is restricted to in-frame clones and leaves out a portion. The sample contains 55,000 to 85,000 clones, 81% of which appear only once. Material: peripheral blood. These receptors all stem from a woman aged 65 to 85 with acute or convalescent COVID-19. Each CDR3 is given with its conserved first and last residue. D genes are given only for firm matches. For some rows the clone size is stated as once, few or many, or as a class when expanded; others skip it.

v_call: TRBV24-1
clone_size: NA
d_call: NA
j_call: TRBJ2-1
cdr3_nt: TGTGCCACCAGTGACCCCGCGCAGGGCTCCTACAATGAGCAGTTCTTC
cdr3_aa: CATSDPAQGSYNEQFF

v_call: TRBV6-1
clone_size: NA
d_call: NA
j_call: TRBJ2-1
cdr3_nt: TGTGCCAGCAGTGAATTTAGCGCGACGTACAATGAGCAGTTCTTC
cdr3_aa: CASSEFSATYNEQFF

v_call: TRBV20-1
clone_size: NA
d_call: TRBD2
j_call: TRBJ2-1
cdr3_nt: TGCAGTGCTAGAGCCGGGACTAGCCAGTTCTTC
cdr3_aa: CSARAGTSQFF

v_call: TRBV9
clone_size: NA
d_call: TRBD2
j_call: TRBJ2-1
cdr3_nt: TGTGCCAGCAGCGTGCCGCCTAGCGGGGGGTTCAATGAGCAGTTCTTC
cdr3_aa: CASSVPPSGGFNEQFF

v_call: TRBV19
clone_size: NA
d_call: TRBD2
j_call: TRBJ2-1
cdr3_nt: TGTGCCAGTAGTTTGACCCCCGGGGGGGGGCGTAATGAGCAGTTCTTC
cdr3_aa: CASSLTPGGGRNEQFF

v_call: TRBV28
clone_size: NA
d_call: TRBD1
j_call: TRBJ1-4
cdr3_nt: TGTGCCAGCAGGAATCAGGGGGAGAACGAAAAACTGTTTTTT
cdr3_aa: CASRNQGENEKLFF

v_call: TRBV5-1
clone_size: NA
d_call: NA
j_call: TRBJ2-7
cdr3_nt: TGCGCCAGCAGGAGAGGCCCAACTTCCTACGAGCAGTACTTC
cdr3_aa: CASRRGPTSYEQYF

v_call: TRBV7-2
clone_size: NA
d_call: NA
j_call: TRBJ2-1
cdr3_nt: TGTGCCAGCAGCTTAGAAGGGGGGGCCCCCTACAATGAGCAGTTCTTC
cdr3_aa: CASSLEGGAPYNEQFF

v_call: TRBV28
clone_size: few
d_call: TRBD1
j_call: TRBJ1-1
cdr3_nt: TGTGCCAGCAGCCGTATCGACAGGGTCGGGGCTGAAGCTTTCTTT
cdr3_aa: CASSRIDRVGAEAFF

v_call: TRBV5-1
clone_size: NA
d_call: NA
j_call: TRBJ1-1
cdr3_nt: TGCGCCAGCGGACTGGACAGACCGAACACTGAAGCTTTCTTT
cdr3_aa: CASGLDRPNTEAFF

v_call: TRBV2
clone_size: NA
d_call: TRBD1
j_call: TRBJ1-2
cdr3_nt: TGTGCCAGCAGTGATATTAGGGCAGGGGGCGATGGCTACACCTTC
cdr3_aa: CASSDIRAGGDGYTF

v_call: TRBV29-1
clone_size: NA
d_call: TRBD1
j_call: TRBJ1-6
cdr3_nt: TGCAGCGCTGGACAGGGAGATAATTCACCCCTCCACTTT
cdr3_aa: CSAGQGDNSPLHF